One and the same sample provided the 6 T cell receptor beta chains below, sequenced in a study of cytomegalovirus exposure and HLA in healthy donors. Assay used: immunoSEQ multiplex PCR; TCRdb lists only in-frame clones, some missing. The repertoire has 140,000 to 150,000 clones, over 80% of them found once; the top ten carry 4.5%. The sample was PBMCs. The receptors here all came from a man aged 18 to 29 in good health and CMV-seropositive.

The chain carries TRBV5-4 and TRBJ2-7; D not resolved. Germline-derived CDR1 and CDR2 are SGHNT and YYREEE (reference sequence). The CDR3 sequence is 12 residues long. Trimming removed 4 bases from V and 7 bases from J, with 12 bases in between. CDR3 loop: CASSPHGVEQYF. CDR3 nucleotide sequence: TGTGCCAGCAGCCCCCATGGAGTAGAGCAGTACTTC.

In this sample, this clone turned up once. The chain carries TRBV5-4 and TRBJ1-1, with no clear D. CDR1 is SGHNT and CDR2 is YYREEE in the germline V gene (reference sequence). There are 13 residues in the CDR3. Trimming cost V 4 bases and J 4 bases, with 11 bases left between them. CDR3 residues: CASSPTGITEAFF. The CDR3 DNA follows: TGTGCCAGCAGCCCGACGGGAATCACTGAAGCTTTCTTT.

CDR3 DNA sequence: TGTGCCAGCAGCCCCACTAGCGGGGGGCGGAATGAGCAGTTCTTC. Its translation: CASSPTSGGRNEQFF. The chain combines TRBV11-3 with TRBJ2-1; 12 bases are shared with TRBD2. V was pared by 5 bases and J by 7 bases, with 6 bases of the junction left unmatched. Germline CDR1 and CDR2: SGHNT and YENEEA. The CDR3 spans 15 residues.

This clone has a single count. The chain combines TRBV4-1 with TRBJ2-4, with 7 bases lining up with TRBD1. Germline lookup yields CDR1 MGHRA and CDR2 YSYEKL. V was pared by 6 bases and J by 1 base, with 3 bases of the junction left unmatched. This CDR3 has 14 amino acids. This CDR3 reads CASRLTGAKNIQYF. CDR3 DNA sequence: TGCGCCAGCAGGCTGACAGGGGCCAAAAACATTCAGTACTTC.

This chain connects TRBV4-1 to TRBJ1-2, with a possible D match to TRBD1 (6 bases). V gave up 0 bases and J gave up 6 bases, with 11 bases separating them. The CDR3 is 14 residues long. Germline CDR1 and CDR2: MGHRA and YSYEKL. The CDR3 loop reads CASSQDPQGNGYTF. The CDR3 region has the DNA TGCGCCAGCAGCCAAGACCCCCAGGGGAATGGCTACACCTTC.

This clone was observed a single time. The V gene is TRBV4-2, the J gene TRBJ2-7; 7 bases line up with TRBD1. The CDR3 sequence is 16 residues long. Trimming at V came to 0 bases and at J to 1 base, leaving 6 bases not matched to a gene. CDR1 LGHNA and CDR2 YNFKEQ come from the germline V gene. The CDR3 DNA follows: TGTGCCAGCAGCCAAGATCACGGGACAGCGTCCTACGAGCAGTACTTC. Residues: CASSQDHGTASYEQYF.